These 5 T cell receptor beta chains were sequenced from one sample in a study of control samples from healthy donors and cancer patients. Profiled with immunoSEQ multiplex PCR; TCRdb holds only in-frame clones, not every one. The table has roughly 370,000 clones, around 90% seen once. The sequenced sample was PBMCs. These receptors all stem from a man aged 35-49 years with head and neck cancer.

This chain joins TRBV14 and TRBJ1-4; tentatively, D is TRBD1 (5 bases). V was shortened by 3 bases and J by 8 bases, with 19 bases between the two germline ends. There are 16 residues in the CDR3. Germline CDR1 and CDR2: SGHDN and FVKESK. CDR3 amino acids: CASSHLEKGAREKLFF. The CDR3 coding sequence is TGTGCCAGCAGCCACCTGGAGAAAGGGGCACGGGAAAAACTGTTTTTT. Using reference TRBV14 and TRBJ1-4 for the parts outside the CDR3, the full variable domain is EAGVTQFPSHSVIEKGQTVTLRCDPISGHDNLYWYRRVMGKEIKFLLHFVKESKQDESGMPNNRFLAERTGGTYSTLKVQPAELEDSGVYFCASSHLEKGAREKLFFGSGTQLSVL.

The rearrangement uses TRBV29-1 and TRBJ1-1, with D possibly matching TRBD1 (5 bases). The CDR3 is 13 amino acids. From germline, CDR1 is SQVTM and CDR2 ANQGSEA. V was trimmed by 4 bases and J by 0 bases, leaving 9 bases between them. The CDR3 loop reads CSVALTVNTEAFF. The CDR3 nucleotides read TGCAGCGTTGCATTGACAGTGAACACTGAAGCTTTCTTT.

The rearrangement joins TRBV15 to TRBJ2-5; D gene unclear. The germline CDR1 and CDR2 sequences are LNHNV and YYDKDF (reference sequence). V gave up 0 bases and J gave up 5 bases, with 7 bases separating them. The CDR3 has 13 amino acids. CDR3 nucleotides: TGTGCCACCAGCAGAGATCGCCCGGAGACCCAGTACTTC. It codes for CATSRDRPETQYF.

The genes are TRBV7-2 and TRBJ1-2; D is unresolved. V was clipped by 1 base and J by 2 bases, with 8 bases between them. This CDR3 region has 14 residues. The V gene's germline CDR1 is SGHTA and CDR2 FQGNSA. The CDR3 DNA is TGTGCCAGCAGCTTAGTCTCACGGAACTATGGCTACACCTTC. Encoded protein: CASSLVSRNYGYTF. The full variable domain, rest sourced from reference TRBV7-2 and TRBJ1-2, is GAGVSQSPSNKVTEKGKDVELRCDPISGHTALYWYRQSLGQGLEFLIYFQGNSAPDKSGLPSDRFSAERTGGSVSTLTIQRTQQEDSAVYLCASSLVSRNYGYTFGSGTRLTVV.

The chain links TRBV3-1 (or the pseudogene TRBV3-2) to TRBJ2-2; 7 positions match TRBD1. Trimming at V came to 6 bases and at J to 3 bases, leaving 10 bases not matched to a gene. This CDR3 has 16 residues. Germline V lookup: CDR1 LGHDT, CDR2 YNNKEL (reference sequence). DNA of the CDR3: TGTGCCAGCAGTTCACAGGGGCGAAGGGACACCGGGGAGCTGTTTTTT. This sequence encodes CASSSQGRRDTGELFF.